The subject of this entry is one T cell receptor beta chain. In TCRdb, the RT-PCR reads were re-called with MiXCR into one record per CDR3 protein. The repertoire holds some 550,000 distinct CDR3 sequences, approximately 24% seen once, with 2.5% to 3.5% in the top ten. These data belong to a study of response to subunit inactivated influenza vaccine. The V gene end was trimmed by 6 bases and the J gene end by 2 bases; junction bases not matched to a gene: 9. CDR3 size: 16 residues. The same sample was also used in a study of T cells expressing NK-cell markers. That study adds: Template switching by 5'RACE with UMIs generated the TCR beta cDNA. Sorted T-cell subsets CD3+CD56+NKG2C+, CD3+CD56+NKG2C- and CD3+CD56-NKG2C+ were TCR beta-sequenced. The study sequenced eight donors, seven HCMV-seropositive and one seronegative. The study did not resolve the HCMV specificity of expanded NKG2C+ T cell clones.

The receptor was derived from a man in his fifties who received an inactivated influenza vaccine. This specimen consisted of CD4+ T cells sorted from PBMCs, obtained 11 to 12 days after vaccination. V is TRBV12-3 or TRBV12-4 and J is TRBJ1-1; 10 bases agree with TRBD1. The CDR3 loop is CASRLGTGVLNTEAFF. The CDR3 DNA sequence: TGTGCCAGCAGGCTCGGGACAGGGGTATTAAACACTGAAGCTTTCTTT.